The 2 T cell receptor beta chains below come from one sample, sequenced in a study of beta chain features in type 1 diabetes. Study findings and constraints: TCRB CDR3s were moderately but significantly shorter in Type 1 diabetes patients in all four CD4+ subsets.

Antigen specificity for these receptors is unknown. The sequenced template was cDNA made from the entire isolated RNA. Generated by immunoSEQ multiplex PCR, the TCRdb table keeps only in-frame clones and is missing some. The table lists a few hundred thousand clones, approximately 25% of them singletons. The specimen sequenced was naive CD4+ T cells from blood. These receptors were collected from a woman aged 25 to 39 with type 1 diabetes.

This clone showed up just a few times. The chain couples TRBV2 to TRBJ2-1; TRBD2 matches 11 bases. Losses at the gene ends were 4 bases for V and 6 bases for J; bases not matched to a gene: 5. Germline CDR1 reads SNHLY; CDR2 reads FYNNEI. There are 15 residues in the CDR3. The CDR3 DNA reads TGTGCCAGCAGTGTGGTAGCGGGAGGGGCCAATGAGCAGTTCTTC. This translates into CASSVVAGGANEQFF.

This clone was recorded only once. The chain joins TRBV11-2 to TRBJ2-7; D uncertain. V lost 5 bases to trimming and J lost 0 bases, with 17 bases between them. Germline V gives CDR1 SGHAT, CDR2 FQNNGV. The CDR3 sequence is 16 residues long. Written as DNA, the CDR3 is TGTGCCAGCAGCCCCACCCCTCTGTCTATCTCCTACGAGCAGTACTTC. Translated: CASSPTPLSISYEQYF.